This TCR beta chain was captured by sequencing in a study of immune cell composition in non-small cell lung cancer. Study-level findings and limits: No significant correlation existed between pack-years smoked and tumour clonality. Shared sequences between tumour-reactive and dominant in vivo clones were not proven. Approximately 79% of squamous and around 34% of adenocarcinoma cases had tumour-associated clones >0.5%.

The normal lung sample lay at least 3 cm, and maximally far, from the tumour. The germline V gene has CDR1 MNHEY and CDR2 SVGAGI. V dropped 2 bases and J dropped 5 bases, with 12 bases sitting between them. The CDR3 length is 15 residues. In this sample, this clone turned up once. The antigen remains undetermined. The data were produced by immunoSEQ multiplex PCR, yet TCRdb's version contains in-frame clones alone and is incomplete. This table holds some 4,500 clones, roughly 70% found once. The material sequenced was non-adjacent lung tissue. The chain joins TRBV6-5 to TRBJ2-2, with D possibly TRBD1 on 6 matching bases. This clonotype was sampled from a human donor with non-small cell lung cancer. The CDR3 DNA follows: TGTGCCAGCAGTTACAGGACAGTGAATACCGGGGAGCTGTTTTTT. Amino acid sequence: CASSYRTVNTGELFF.